This T cell receptor (beta chain) was sequenced during a study of spatial heterogeneity in lung cancer. On the study more broadly: The donor group consisted of under 95 patients who had untreated, early-stage non-small cell lung cancer. At a median of about 22 months after resection, follow-up PBMC samples were sequenced when available. The mean occurrence of each unique TCR and UMI combination in raw reads exceeded eight. Whole-study results and caveats: Ubiquitous, expanded tumor-derived TCRs were more frequently observed in blood at resection than at follow-up.

Time point described: blood at routine non-recurrence follow-up after resection. Sequencing was performed on whole RNA extracted from tumor and nontumor lung tissue, or from frozen PBMC, and the material was left unsorted. From the 5' RACE reads, TCRdb called clonotypes with MiXCR, one entry per CDR3 protein. Found here are some 110,000 distinct CDR3 sequences, less than 15% of them singletons; the top ten hold 16%. The sample holds many counts of this clonotype. Its antigen is currently unknown. This CDR3 is 14 amino acids long. The V gene's germline CDR1 is SGDLS and CDR2 YYNGEE. The V gene lost 4 bases and the J gene lost 5 bases, with 12 bases spanning the gap.

The rearrangement uses TRBV9 and TRBJ2-2; D call uncertain. Material: PBMCs, obtained at follow-up. This receptor was obtained from a male donor with early-stage non-small cell lung cancer. CDR3 bases: TGTGCCAGCAGCCGGACGGTAGGGACCGGGGAGCTGTTTTTT. This codes for CASSRTVGTGELFF.